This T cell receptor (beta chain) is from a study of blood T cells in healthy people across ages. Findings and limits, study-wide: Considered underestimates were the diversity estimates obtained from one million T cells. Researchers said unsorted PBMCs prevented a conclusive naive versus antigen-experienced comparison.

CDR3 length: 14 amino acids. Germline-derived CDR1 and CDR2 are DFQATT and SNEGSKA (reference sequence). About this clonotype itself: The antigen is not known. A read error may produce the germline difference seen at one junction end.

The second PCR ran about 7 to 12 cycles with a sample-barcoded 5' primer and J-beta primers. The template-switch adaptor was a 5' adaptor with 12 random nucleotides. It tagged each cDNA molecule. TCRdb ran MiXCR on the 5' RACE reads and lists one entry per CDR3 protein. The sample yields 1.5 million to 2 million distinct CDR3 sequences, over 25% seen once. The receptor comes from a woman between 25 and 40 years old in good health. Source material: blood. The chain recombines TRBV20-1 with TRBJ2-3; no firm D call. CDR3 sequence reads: CSARDPFLPDTLYF. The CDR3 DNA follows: TGCAGTGCTAGAGATCCGTTCCTACCAGATACGCTGTATTTT.